Below are 10 T cell receptor beta chains sequenced from a single sample in a study of cytomegalovirus exposure and HLA in healthy donors. PCR was performed using 60 Vbeta and 13 Jbeta primers. This table comes from immunoSEQ multiplex PCR, and its TCRdb copy is limited to in-frame clones, with some not included. The data show some 120,000 clones, roughly 77% seen once. The specimen sequenced was PBMCs. These receptors originate from a man in his late teens or twenties in good health and CMV-seronegative.

CDR3 sequence reads: CASSIENGYEQYF. In DNA form, the CDR3 reads TGTGCCAGTAGTATAGAAAACGGCTACGAGCAGTACTTC. The chain carries TRBV19 and TRBJ2-7; D ambiguous. The CDR3 has 13 amino acids. Germline CDR1 LNHDA, CDR2 SQIVND (reference sequence). The V and J ends lost 0 bases and 3 bases respectively, with 6 bases between them.

This clone was seen a single time. The chain uses TRBV11-2 and TRBJ1-5, with no clear D. With 3 bases removed from V and 2 bases from J, the gap between germline ends came to 11 bases. CDR1 SGHAT and CDR2 FQNNGV come from the germline V gene. The length of the CDR3 is 15 residues. The CDR3 nucleotides are TGTGCCAGCAGCTTCCATGACGGAGGCAATCAGCCCCAGCATTTT. Translating it yields CASSFHDGGNQPQHF. The full variable domain, its missing parts supplied by reference TRBV11-2 and TRBJ1-5, is EAGVAQSPRYKIIEKRQSVAFWCNPISGHATLYWYQQILGQGPKLLIQFQNNGVVDDSQLPKDRFSAERLKGVDSTLKIQPAKLEDSAVYLCASSFHDGGNQPQHFGDGTRLSIL.

The rearrangement links TRBV9 to TRBJ2-2; 7 bases match TRBD1. Germline V gene sequence: CDR1 SGDLS, CDR2 YYNGEE. This CDR3 contains 18 residues. V dropped 3 bases and J dropped 3; count of bases not matched to a gene: 14. CDR3 protein: CASSGNRGSSRDTGELFF. The CDR3 DNA is TGTGCCAGCAGCGGAAACAGGGGTAGTAGTAGGGACACCGGGGAGCTGTTTTTT.

The V call is TRBV4-2, the J call TRBJ2-3, with D possibly matching TRBD1 (5 bases). The CDR3 totals 16 residues. The V end was cut by 1 base, the J end by 2 bases, with 13 bases between. CDR1 and CDR2 (germline): LGHNA, YNFKEQ. CDR3 sequence reads: CASSQVGPISTDTQYF. The CDR3 DNA reads TGTGCCAGCAGCCAAGTGGGGCCAATTTCCACAGATACGCAGTATTTT.

This chain links TRBV7-3 with TRBJ2-3; 12 positions match TRBD2. Unmatched junction bases numbered 10, after V lost 4 bases and J lost 2 bases. Germline lookup yields CDR1 SGHTA and CDR2 FQGTGA. CDR3 length: 18 residues. The CDR3 region is CASSSWTSGASSTDTQYF. The CDR3 DNA is TGTGCCAGCAGCTCTTGGACTAGCGGGGCATCTTCCACAGATACGCAGTATTTT.

The V call is TRBV7-2, the J call TRBJ1-3; D unresolved. Germline lookup yields CDR1 SGHTA and CDR2 FQGNSA. The CDR3 sequence is 15 residues long. Trimming took off 5 bases at V and 0 bases at J, with 11 bases between the two ends. CDR3 sequence (DNA): TGTGCCAGCAGCGTCGACGGAGGCTCTGGAAACACCATATATTTT. This encodes CASSVDGGSGNTIYF.

The chain is built from TRBV11-2 and TRBJ1-4, with D maybe TRBD1 (5 bases). The CDR3 is 12 amino acids. Per the germline V gene, CDR1 is SGHAT and CDR2 is FQNNGV. V was pared by 5 bases and J by 7 bases, with 8 bases between. This CDR3 is CASSRGGEKLFF. The CDR3 region has the DNA TGTGCCAGCAGCCGCGGGGGTGAAAAACTGTTTTTT. Supplemented by reference TRBV11-2 and TRBJ1-4, the full variable domain reads EAGVAQSPRYKIIEKRQSVAFWCNPISGHATLYWYQQILGQGPKLLIQFQNNGVVDDSQLPKDRFSAERLKGVDSTLKIQPAKLEDSAVYLCASSRGGEKLFFGSGTQLSVL.

The chain has TRBV19 and TRBJ1-1; 8 bases align to TRBD1. V shed 3 bases, J shed 1 base, and the junction held 4 bases outside the gene matches. Germline V gene data show CDR1 as LNHDA and CDR2 as SQIVND (reference sequence). The length of the CDR3 is 15 residues. The CDR3 loop is CASSIRGQGNTEAFF. The CDR3 nucleotides read TGTGCCAGTAGTATCAGAGGACAGGGGAACACTGAAGCTTTCTTT. Drawing the rest from reference TRBV19 and TRBJ1-1, the complete variable domain is DGGITQSPKYLFRKEGQNVTLSCEQNLNHDAMYWYRQDPGQGLRLIYYSQIVNDFQKGDIAEGYSVSREKKESFPLTVTSAQKNPTAFYLCASSIRGQGNTEAFFGQGTRLTVV.

The chain recombines TRBV9 with TRBJ2-5; 8 positions match TRBD2. After removal of 3 bases from V and 4 bases from J, the junction contained 5 bases not matched to a gene. Germline CDR1 and CDR2: SGDLS and YYNGEE. This CDR3 contains 14 residues. The CDR3, as DNA: TGTGCCAGCAGCGCCGGGACTAGGACAGAGACCCAGTACTTC. It translates to CASSAGTRTETQYF.

The J gene is TRBJ1-1, the V gene TRBV11-2, with D maybe TRBD1 (5 bases). Per the germline V gene, CDR1 is SGHAT and CDR2 is FQNNGV. The CDR3 extends over 16 amino acids. The V end was cut by 1 base, the J end by 0 bases, with 12 bases between. As DNA, the CDR3 is TGTGCCAGCAGCTTAGTTGGGGGGATCATGAACACTGAAGCTTTCTTT. Residues: CASSLVGGIMNTEAFF.